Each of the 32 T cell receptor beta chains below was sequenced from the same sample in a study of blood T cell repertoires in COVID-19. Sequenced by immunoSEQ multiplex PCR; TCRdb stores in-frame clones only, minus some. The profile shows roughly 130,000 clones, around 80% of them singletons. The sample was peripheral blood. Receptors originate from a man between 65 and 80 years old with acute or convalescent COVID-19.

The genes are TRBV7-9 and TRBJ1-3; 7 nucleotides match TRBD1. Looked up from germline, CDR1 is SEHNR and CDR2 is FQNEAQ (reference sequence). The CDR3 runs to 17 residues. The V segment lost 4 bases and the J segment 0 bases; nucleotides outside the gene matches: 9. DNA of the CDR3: TGTGCCAGCAGCTCGCAGCTACAGGGGTCCTCTGGAAACACCATATATTTT. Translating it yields CASSSQLQGSSGNTIYF.

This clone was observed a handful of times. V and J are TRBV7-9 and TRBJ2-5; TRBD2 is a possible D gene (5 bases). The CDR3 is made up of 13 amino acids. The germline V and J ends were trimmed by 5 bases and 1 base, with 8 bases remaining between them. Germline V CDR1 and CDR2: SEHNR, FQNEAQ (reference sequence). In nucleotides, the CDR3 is TGTGCCAGCAGCCCCAGCGGCCAAGAGACCCAGTACTTC. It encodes CASSPSGQETQYF.

The CDR3 spells CASSLEGGQGAQTQYF. The CDR3 coding sequence is TGCGCCAGCAGCTTGGAAGGGGGTCAGGGGGCACAGACCCAGTACTTC. The chain recombines TRBV5-1 with TRBJ2-5; 8 bases fit TRBD1. CDR1 and CDR2 (germline): SGHRS, YFSETQ. There are 16 residues in the CDR3. V was pared by 0 bases and J by 6 bases, with 10 bases of the junction left unmatched.

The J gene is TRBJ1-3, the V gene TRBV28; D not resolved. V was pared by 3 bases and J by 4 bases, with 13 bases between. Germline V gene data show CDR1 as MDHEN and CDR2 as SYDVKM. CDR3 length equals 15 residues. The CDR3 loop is CASSFLQRAGNTIYF. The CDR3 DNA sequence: TGTGCCAGCAGTTTCCTACAGAGGGCCGGAAACACCATATATTTT.

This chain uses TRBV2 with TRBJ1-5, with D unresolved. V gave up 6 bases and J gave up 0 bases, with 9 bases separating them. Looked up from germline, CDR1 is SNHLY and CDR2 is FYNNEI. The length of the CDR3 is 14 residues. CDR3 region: CASSSQYSNQPQHF. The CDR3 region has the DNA TGTGCCAGCAGCTCCCAGTATAGCAATCAGCCCCAGCATTTT. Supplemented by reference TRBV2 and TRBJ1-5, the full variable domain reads EPEVTQTPSHQVTQMGQEVILRCVPISNHLYFYWYRQILGQKVEFLVSFYNNEISEKSEIFDDQFSVERPDGSNFTLKIRSTKLEDSAMYFCASSSQYSNQPQHFGDGTRLSIL.

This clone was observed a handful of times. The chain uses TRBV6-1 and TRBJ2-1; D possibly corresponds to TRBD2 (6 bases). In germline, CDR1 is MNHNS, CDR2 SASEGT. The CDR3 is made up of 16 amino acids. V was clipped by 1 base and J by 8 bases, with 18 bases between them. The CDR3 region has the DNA TGTGCCAGCAGTGAAGAGTTCCGCGGGGTTCCGGATGAGCAGTTCTTC. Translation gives CASSEEFRGVPDEQFF.

This chain's CDR3 is CASSPGTGGLYGYTF. In nucleotides, the CDR3 is TGTGCCAGCAGCCCGGGGACAGGGGGACTCTATGGCTACACCTTC. The chain is built from TRBV5-4 and TRBJ1-2; 11 nucleotides agree with TRBD1. Looked up from germline, CDR1 is SGHNT and CDR2 is YYREEE (reference sequence). The CDR3 loop spans 15 amino acids. Germline trimming cut 4 bases from V and 4 bases from J; bases unmatched to any gene: 6.

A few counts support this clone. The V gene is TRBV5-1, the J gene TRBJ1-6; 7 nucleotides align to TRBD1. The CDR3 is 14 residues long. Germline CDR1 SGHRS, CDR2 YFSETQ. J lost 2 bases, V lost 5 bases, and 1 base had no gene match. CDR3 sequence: CASRGQTYNSPLHF. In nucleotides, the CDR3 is TGCGCCAGCAGGGGACAGACCTATAATTCACCCCTCCACTTT.

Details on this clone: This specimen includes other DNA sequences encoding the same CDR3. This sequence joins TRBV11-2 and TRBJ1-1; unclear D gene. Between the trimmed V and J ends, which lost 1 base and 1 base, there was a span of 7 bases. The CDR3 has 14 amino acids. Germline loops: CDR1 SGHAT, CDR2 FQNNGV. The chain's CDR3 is CASSLGAGNTEAFF. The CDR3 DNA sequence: TGTGCCAGCAGCTTAGGCGCCGGGAACACTGAAGCTTTCTTT.

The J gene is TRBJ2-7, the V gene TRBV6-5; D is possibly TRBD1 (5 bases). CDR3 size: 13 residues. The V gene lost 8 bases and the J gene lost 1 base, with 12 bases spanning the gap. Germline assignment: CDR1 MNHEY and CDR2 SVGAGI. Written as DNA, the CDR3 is TGTGCCAGCCTATCGACAGCATCCTACGAGCAGTACTTC. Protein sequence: CASLSTASYEQYF.

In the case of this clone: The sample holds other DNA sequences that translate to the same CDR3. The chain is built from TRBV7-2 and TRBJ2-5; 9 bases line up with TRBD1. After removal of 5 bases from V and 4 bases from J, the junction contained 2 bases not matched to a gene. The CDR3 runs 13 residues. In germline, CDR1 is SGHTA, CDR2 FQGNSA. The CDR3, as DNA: TGTGCCAGCAGCCGGGACAGGGTAGAGACCCAGTACTTC. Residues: CASSRDRVETQYF.

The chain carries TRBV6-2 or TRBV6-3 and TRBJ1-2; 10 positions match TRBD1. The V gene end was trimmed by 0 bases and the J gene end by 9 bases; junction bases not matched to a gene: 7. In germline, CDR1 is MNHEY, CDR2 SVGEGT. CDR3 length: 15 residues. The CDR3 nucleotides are TGTGCCAGCAGTTACTCGAGGACAGGGGGGTTCAGCTACACCTTC. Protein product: CASSYSRTGGFSYTF.

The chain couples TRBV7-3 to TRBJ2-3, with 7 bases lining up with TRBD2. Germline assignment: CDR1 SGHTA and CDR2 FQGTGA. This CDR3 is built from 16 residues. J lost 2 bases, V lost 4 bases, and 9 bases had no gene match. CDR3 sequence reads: CASSYGGSGFTDTQYF. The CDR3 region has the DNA TGTGCCAGCAGCTATGGGGGTAGCGGGTTCACAGATACGCAGTATTTT.

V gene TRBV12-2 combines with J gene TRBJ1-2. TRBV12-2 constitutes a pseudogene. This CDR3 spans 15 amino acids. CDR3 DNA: TGTGCAAGTCGCCTCCGCTGGGCGGGAGGCCATGGCTACACCTTC. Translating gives CASRLRWAGGHGYTF.

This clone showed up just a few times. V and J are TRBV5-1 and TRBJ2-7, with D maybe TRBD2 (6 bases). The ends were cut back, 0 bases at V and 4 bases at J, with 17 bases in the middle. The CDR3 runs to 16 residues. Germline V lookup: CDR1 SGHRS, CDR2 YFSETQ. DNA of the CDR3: TGCGCCAGCAGCTTGGGGTTTGGGGGGACCGCGTACGAGCAGTACTTC. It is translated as CASSLGFGGTAYEQYF.

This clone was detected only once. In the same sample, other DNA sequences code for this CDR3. The DNA of the CDR3 is TGCGCCAGCAGTCGCCGACAATTACAGGAGACCCAGTACTTC. This sequence encodes CASSRRQLQETQYF. The chain links TRBV5-1 to TRBJ2-5; D gene uncertain. The CDR3 is made up of 14 amino acids. In germline, CDR1 is SGHRS, CDR2 YFSETQ. V was shortened by 5 bases and J by 5 bases, with 16 bases between the two germline ends.

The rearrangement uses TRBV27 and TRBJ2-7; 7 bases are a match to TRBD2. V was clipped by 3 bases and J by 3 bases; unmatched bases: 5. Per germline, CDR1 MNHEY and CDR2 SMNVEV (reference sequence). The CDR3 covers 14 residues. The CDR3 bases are TGTGCCAGCAGTTTGGAGCGGGGTAACTACGAGCAGTACTTC. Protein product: CASSLERGNYEQYF.

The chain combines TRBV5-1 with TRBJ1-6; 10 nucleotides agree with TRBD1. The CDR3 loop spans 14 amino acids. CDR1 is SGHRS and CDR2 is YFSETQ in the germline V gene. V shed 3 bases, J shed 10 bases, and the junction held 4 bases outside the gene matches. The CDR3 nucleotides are TGCGCCAGCAGCTCCGGACAGGGGGTATCACCCCTCCACTTT. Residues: CASSSGQGVSPLHF.

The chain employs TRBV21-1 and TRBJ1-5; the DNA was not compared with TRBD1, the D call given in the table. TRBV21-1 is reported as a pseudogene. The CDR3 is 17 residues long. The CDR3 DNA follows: TGTGCCAGCAGCCAAGGAGGAACAGGGACGAGGAATCAGCCCCAGCATTTT. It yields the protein CASSQGGTGTRNQPQHF.

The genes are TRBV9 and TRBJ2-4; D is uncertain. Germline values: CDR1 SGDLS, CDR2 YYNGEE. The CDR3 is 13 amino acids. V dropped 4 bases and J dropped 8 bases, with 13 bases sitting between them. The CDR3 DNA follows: TGTGCCAGCAGCCTGACTCCCCGGGACATTCAGTACTTC. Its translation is CASSLTPRDIQYF.

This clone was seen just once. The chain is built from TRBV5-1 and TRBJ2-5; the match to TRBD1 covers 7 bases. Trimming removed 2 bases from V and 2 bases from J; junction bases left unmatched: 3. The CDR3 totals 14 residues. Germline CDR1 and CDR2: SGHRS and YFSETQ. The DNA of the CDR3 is TGCGCCAGCAGCTTATGGGACAGTCAAGAGACCCAGTACTTC. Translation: CASSLWDSQETQYF.

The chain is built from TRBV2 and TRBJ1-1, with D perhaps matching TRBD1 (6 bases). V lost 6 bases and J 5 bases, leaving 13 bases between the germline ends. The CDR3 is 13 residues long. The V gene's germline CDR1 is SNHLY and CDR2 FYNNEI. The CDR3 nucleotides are TGTGCCAGCAGCAAACAGGGCAGGACTGAAGCTTTCTTT. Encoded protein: CASSKQGRTEAFF.

CDR3 coding DNA: TGTGCCAGCAGCCCCCTCGACAGGGTCTCTGGGGCCAACGTCCTGACTTTC. It is translated as CASSPLDRVSGANVLTF. The V call is TRBV9, the J call TRBJ2-6; 7 bases match TRBD1. J gave up 0 bases and V 4 bases, and 7 bases lay outside the gene matches. Germline CDR1 and CDR2: SGDLS and YYNGEE. CDR3 length: 17 amino acids.

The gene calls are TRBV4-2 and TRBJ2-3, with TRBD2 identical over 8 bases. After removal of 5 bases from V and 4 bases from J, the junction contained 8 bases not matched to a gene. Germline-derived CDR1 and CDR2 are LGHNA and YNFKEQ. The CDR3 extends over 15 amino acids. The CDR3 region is CASSSGTRTADTQYF. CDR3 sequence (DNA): TGTGCCAGCAGCTCCGGGACTAGGACGGCAGATACGCAGTATTTT.

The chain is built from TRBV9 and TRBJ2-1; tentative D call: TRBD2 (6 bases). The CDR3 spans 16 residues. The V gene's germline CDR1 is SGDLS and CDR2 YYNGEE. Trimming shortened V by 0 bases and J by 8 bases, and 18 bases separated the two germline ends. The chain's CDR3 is CASSVATDYSQYEQFF. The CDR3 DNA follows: TGTGCCAGCAGCGTAGCTACGGACTATTCCCAATATGAGCAGTTCTTC.

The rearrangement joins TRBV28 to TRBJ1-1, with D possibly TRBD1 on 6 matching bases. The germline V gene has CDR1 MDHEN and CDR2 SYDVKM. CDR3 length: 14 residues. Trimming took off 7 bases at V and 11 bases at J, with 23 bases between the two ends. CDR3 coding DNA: TGTGCCAGCACGAAACGGGGGGGCTCACTAGAGGCTTTCTTT. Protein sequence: CASTKRGGSLEAFF.

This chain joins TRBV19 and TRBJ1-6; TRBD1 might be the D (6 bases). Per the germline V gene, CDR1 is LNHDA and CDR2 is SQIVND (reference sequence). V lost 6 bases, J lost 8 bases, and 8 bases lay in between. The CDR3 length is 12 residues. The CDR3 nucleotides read TGTGCCAGTAGCGACAGGTATTCACCCCTCCACTTT. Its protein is CASSDRYSPLHF.

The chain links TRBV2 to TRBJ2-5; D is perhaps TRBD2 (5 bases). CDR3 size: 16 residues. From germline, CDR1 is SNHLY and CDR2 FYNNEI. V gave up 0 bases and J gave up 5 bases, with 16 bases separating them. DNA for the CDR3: TGTGCCAGCAGTGAAGCGCTAGCCTCGCCAAGGGAGACCCAGTACTTC. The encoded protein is CASSEALASPRETQYF.

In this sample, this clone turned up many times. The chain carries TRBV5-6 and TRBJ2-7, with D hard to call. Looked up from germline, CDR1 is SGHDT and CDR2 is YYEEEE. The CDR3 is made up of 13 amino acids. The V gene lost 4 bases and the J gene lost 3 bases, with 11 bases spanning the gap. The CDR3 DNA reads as TGTGCCAGCAGCCGGTTGGCGGTCTACGAGCAGTACTTC. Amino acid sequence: CASSRLAVYEQYF.

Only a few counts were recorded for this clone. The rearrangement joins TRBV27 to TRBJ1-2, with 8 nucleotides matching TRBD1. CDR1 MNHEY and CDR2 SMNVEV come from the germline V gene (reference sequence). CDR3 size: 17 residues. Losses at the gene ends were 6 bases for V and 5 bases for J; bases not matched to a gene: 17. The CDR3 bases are TGTGCCAGCAGCCTAAACAGGGGGAGCCTCTCATGGTATGGCTACACCTTC. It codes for CASSLNRGSLSWYGYTF.

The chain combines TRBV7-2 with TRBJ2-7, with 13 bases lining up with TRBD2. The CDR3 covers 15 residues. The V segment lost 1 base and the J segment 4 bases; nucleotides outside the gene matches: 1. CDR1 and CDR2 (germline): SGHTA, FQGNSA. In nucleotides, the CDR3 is TGTGCCAGCAGCTTAGGGGGACTAGCGGGGTACGAGCAGTACTTC. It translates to CASSLGGLAGYEQYF.

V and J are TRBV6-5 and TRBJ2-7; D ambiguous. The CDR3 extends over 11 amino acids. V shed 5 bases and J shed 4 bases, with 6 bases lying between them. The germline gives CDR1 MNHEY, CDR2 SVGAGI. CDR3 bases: TGTGCCAGCAGTCGACAATACGAGCAGTACTTC. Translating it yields CASSRQYEQYF.